These 16 T cell receptor beta chains share one sample of origin, sequenced in a study of cytomegalovirus exposure and HLA in healthy donors. PCR employed 60 Vbeta and 13 Jbeta primers. Profiled with immunoSEQ multiplex PCR; TCRdb holds only in-frame clones, not every one. The sample has 90,000 to 130,000 clones; over 65% are singletons. The sequenced material came from PBMCs. The receptors originated from a woman in her twenties or thirties in good health and CMV-seronegative.

This clone was recorded once. The rearrangement links TRBV18 to TRBJ2-7, with a tentative D call TRBD2 (6 bases). Trimming cost V 1 base and J 0 bases, with 10 bases left between them. Germline loops: CDR1 KGHSH, CDR2 LQKENI. There are 15 residues in the CDR3. The CDR3 region has the DNA TGTGCCAGCTCACCACGGCGGGATACCTCCTACGAGCAGTACTTC. Its protein product is CASSPRRDTSYEQYF.

The V call is TRBV5-1, the J call TRBJ1-2, with TRBD1 identical over 12 bases. The CDR3 has 13 residues. Germline CDR1 reads SGHRS; CDR2 reads YFSETQ. Germline trimming cut 6 bases from V and 8 bases from J; bases unmatched to any gene: 5. In DNA form, the CDR3 reads TGCGCCAGCAAGGGACAGGGGGCGCGAGGCTACACCTTC. It specifies CASKGQGARGYTF.

The chain joins TRBV6-1 to TRBJ1-5; no reliable D call. This CDR3 has 16 amino acids. Germline V gene lookup returns CDR1 MNHNS and CDR2 SASEGT. Trimming shortened V by 0 bases and J by 4 bases, and 13 bases separated the two germline ends. CDR3 amino acids: CASSEASGFENQPQHF. CDR3 DNA: TGTGCCAGCAGTGAAGCATCGGGGTTTGAGAATCAGCCCCAGCATTTT.

This chain uses TRBV4-1 with TRBJ1-2; D might be TRBD1 (5 bases). Germline-derived CDR1 and CDR2 are MGHRA and YSYEKL. The CDR3 spans 14 residues. V gave up 0 bases and J gave up 4 bases, with 9 bases separating them. The CDR3 bases are TGCGCCAGCAGCCAAGACAGGGAGGCCTATGGCTACACCTTC. Protein product: CASSQDREAYGYTF.

This chain uses TRBV7-8 with TRBJ1-4; D call uncertain. Germline V CDR1 and CDR2: SGHVS, FQNEAQ. CDR3 size: 12 residues. Trimming pared 1 base from V and 8 bases from J, leaving 5 bases between. The CDR3 DNA follows: TGTGCCAGCAGCTTAGTGGGCGAAAAACTGTTTTTT. This gives the protein CASSLVGEKLFF.

The V and J genes are TRBV5-1 and TRBJ1-1; D is perhaps TRBD1 (6 bases). V was trimmed by 3 bases and J by 4 bases, leaving 13 bases between them. The CDR3 length is 14 residues. Per germline, CDR1 SGHRS and CDR2 YFSETQ. The CDR3 reads CASSSQGLATEAFF. The CDR3 DNA sequence: TGCGCCAGCAGCTCCCAGGGGTTGGCCACTGAAGCTTTCTTT.

There are a few counts of this clone. CDR3 region: CAISVFWGREQYF. The CDR3, as DNA: TGTGCCATCAGTGTCTTTTGGGGGCGCGAGCAGTACTTC. The genes are TRBV10-3 and TRBJ2-7, with TRBD1 as a possible D gene (6 bases). Trimming removed 4 bases from V and 6 bases from J, with 13 bases in between. This CDR3 has 13 amino acids. Germline-derived CDR1 and CDR2 are ENHRY and SYGVKD.

This CDR3 reads CASKQGLGTEAFF. CDR3 DNA: TGTGCCAGCAAACAGGGGTTGGGGACTGAAGCTTTCTTT. The chain has TRBV6-5 and TRBJ1-1, with 7 bases fitting TRBD1. V dropped 7 bases and J dropped 5; count of bases not matched to a gene: 7. This CDR3 is 13 amino acids long. Germline loops: CDR1 MNHEY, CDR2 SVGAGI.

This clone has just one count. The chain joins TRBV27 to TRBJ2-7; no definite D call. CDR1 is MNHEY, CDR2 SMNVEV, per germline (reference sequence). There are 13 residues in the CDR3. Trimming cost V 6 bases and J 4 bases, with 13 bases left between them. The CDR3 sequence: CASSLEATYEQYF. The CDR3, as DNA: TGTGCCAGCAGCCTTGAAGCGACGTACGAGCAGTACTTC.

CDR3 nucleotide sequence: TGTGCCAGCAGCCCCGCGGGTCAGGGGAACCGCTACACCTTC. Translated: CASSPAGQGNRYTF. The V call is TRBV7-9, the J call TRBJ1-2; tentative D call: TRBD1 (6 bases). The germline CDR1 and CDR2 sequences are SEHNR and FQNEAQ (reference sequence). V was cut by 5 bases and J by 9 bases, with 19 bases left in between. The CDR3 is 14 residues long.

The chain employs TRBV28 and TRBJ1-5; D is perhaps TRBD1 (5 bases). Germline assignment: CDR1 MDHEN and CDR2 SYDVKM. The CDR3 runs 14 residues. V was trimmed by 10 bases and J by 1 base, leaving 14 bases between them. CDR3 protein: CATKGWYSNQPQHF. In nucleotides, the CDR3 is TGTGCCACCAAGGGGTGGTACAGCAATCAGCCCCAGCATTTT.

The V gene is TRBV28, the J gene TRBJ1-4, with a possible D match to TRBD1 (6 bases). V gave up 4 bases and J gave up 8 bases, with 17 bases separating them. The CDR3 has 15 residues. Germline CDR1 MDHEN, CDR2 SYDVKM. CDR3 DNA: TGTGCCAGCAGTTCCCAAACAGGTGGGGGCGAAAAACTGTTTTTT. Translating gives CASSSQTGGGEKLFF.

In its sample, this clone was seen a few times. V and J are TRBV29-1 and TRBJ1-1; TRBD1 aligns across 7 bases. Germline lookup yields CDR1 SQVTM and CDR2 ANQGSEA. V gave up 3 bases and J gave up 5 bases; unmatched junction bases: 9. The CDR3 runs 14 residues. In DNA, the CDR3 is TGCAGCGTTGATATCCCCCAGGGGGAGACTGAAGCTTTCTTT. This codes for CSVDIPQGETEAFF.

The sample holds a few counts of this clone. This rearrangement joins TRBV5-4 to TRBJ1-2; D unresolved. V was shortened by 4 bases and J by 8 bases, with 15 bases between the two germline ends. The CDR3 is 13 residues long. The germline CDR1 and CDR2 sequences are SGHNT and YYREEE (reference sequence). As DNA, the CDR3 is TGTGCCAGCAGCATAGACCGGGGAGGAGGCTACACCTTC. It is translated as CASSIDRGGGYTF.

The CDR3 reads CASSYNYGYTF. The CDR3 DNA is TGTGCCAGTAGCTACAACTATGGCTACACCTTC. The V call is TRBV19, the J call TRBJ1-2; D remains unclear. The CDR3 runs to 11 residues. Germline CDR1 LNHDA, CDR2 SQIVND (reference sequence). V shed 6 bases and J shed 2 bases, with 4 bases lying between them.

The chain couples TRBV6-5 to TRBJ1-1; unclear D gene. This CDR3 has 13 residues. Germline V CDR1 and CDR2: MNHEY, SVGAGI. V lost 2 bases, J lost 3 bases, and 7 bases lay in between. CDR3 in DNA: TGTGCCAGCAGTTACCGCGACTACACTGAAGCTTTCTTT. Translating it yields CASSYRDYTEAFF.